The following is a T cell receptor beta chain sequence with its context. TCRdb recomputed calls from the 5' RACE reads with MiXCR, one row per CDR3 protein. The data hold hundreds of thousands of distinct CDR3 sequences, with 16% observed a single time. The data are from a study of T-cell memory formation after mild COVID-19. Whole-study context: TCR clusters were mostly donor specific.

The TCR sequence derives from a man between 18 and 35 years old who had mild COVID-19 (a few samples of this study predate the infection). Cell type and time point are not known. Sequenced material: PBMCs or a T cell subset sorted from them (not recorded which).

The CDR3 DNA is TGTGCCAGCAGCCTTCATGGGGATGAAAAACTGTTTTTT. It translates to CASSLHGDEKLFF. V usage is TRBV4-2 and J usage is TRBJ1-4; the D is unclear. The V and J ends lost 4 bases and 6 bases respectively, with 9 bases between them. CDR1 is LGHNA and CDR2 is YNFKEQ in the germline V gene. The CDR3 has 13 residues.